These T cell receptor beta chains were read from a single sample in a study of T cells in Graves' hyperthyroidism and ophthalmopathy. A single record per CDR3 protein comes from TCRdb applying MiXCR to the multiplex PCR reads. The sample holds about 640,000 distinct CDR3 sequences, around 20% seen once. The specimen sequenced was blood. Receptor source: a man aged 30 to 39 with Graves' ophthalmopathy. Each CDR3 is given with its conserved first and last residue. A D gene is named only where the DNA matches it firmly. Clone size is stated in some rows and not others, as once, few, many or a class when expanded.

>.|TRBJ2-1|13|TRBV20-1|.
TGCAGTGCTAGGCCCCCTCAGGACGATGAGCAGTTCTTC
CSARPPQDDEQFF
>few|TRBJ2-5|13|TRBV7-2|.
TGTGCCAGCAGCCCAGCAAGGGAAGAGACCCAGTACTTC
CASSPAREETQYF
>few|TRBJ2-7|11|TRBV29-1|TRBD1
TGCAGCGCTCGGACAGGGAACGAGCAGTACTTC
CSARTGNEQYF
>once|TRBJ2-2|17|TRBV10-3|.
TGTGCCATCAGTGAGTCTCTGAGGGGACTTAACACCGGGGAGCTGTTTTTT
CAISESLRGLNTGELFF
>few|TRBJ1-6|15|TRBV11-2|.
TGTGCCAGCAGCTTAGTGCGGGTCAGATATTCACCCCTCCACTTT
CASSLVRVRYSPLHF
>.|TRBJ2-7|13|TRBV20-1|.
TGCAGTGCTTCATACCGGACAGAGTACGAGCAGTACTTC
CSASYRTEYEQYF
>.|TRBJ1-5|12|TRBV20-1|.
TGCAGTGCTTTAGGGGGGAAACAGCCCCAGCATTTT
CSALGGKQPQHF
>few|TRBJ2-1|14|TRBV27|.
TGTGCCAGCAGTTCGTTCGGGGGCTCTTATGAGCAGTTCTTC
CASSSFGGSYEQFF
>few|TRBJ1-2|12|TRBV29-1|TRBD1
TGCAGCGACAGGGGTTTAGGCTATGGCTACACCTTC
CSDRGLGYGYTF
>many|TRBJ1-2|14|TRBV18|.
TGTGCCAGCTCACCAATGGACGGGACCTATGGCTACACCTTC
CASSPMDGTYGYTF
>.|TRBJ2-5|13|TRBV10-3|.
TGTGCCATCAGTGAGTCGACGGCTCGGACCCAGTACTTC
CAISESTARTQYF
>.|TRBJ1-4|15|TRBV5-1|TRBD1
TGCGCCAGCAGCTTCCAGGGACAGGGGAGTGAAAAACTGTTTTTT
CASSFQGQGSEKLFF
>many|TRBJ2-7|18|TRBV12-3/TRBV12-4|TRBD2
TGTGCCAGCAGCCCTAGAACCGGCCGCAGCGGGAGGTCCTACGAGCAGTACTTC
CASSPRTGRSGRSYEQYF
>.|TRBJ2-1|18|TRBV7-2|TRBD2
TGTGCCAGCAGCTTAGTCCTAGCGGGAAATATGGGGTACAATGAGCAGTTCTTC
CASSLVLAGNMGYNEQFF
>.|TRBJ2-5|14|TRBV20-1|.
TGCAGTGCTAGCGATCGGCGGCAGGAGGAGACCCAGTACTTC
CSASDRRQEETQYF
>.|TRBJ1-5|15|TRBV4-3|.
TGCGCCAGCAGCCAAGCCGCGACCGGGAATCCGCCCCAGCATTTT
CASSQAATGNPPQHF
>few|TRBJ1-6|14|TRBV18|.
TGTGCCAGCTCACCTACCAACGGGGACTCACCCCTCCACTTT
CASSPTNGDSPLHF
>many|TRBJ2-3|15|TRBV7-2|TRBD1
TGTGCCAGCAGCTTGGGACAGGGTTTTATAGATACGCAGTATTTT
CASSLGQGFIDTQYF
>many|TRBJ1-2|16|TRBV11-2|TRBD1
TGTGCCAGCAGCTTAGATTCGAGACAGGGTAACTATGGCTACACCTTC
CASSLDSRQGNYGYTF
>few|TRBJ2-3|14|TRBV7-9|TRBD2
TGTGCCAGCAGCTTAGGAAGCGGGGGAGATACGCAGTATTTT
CASSLGSGGDTQYF
>.|TRBJ1-1|16|TRBV25-1|.
TGTGCCAGCAGTAAAGGGACATCTTCCATGAACACTGAAGCTTTCTTT
CASSKGTSSMNTEAFF
>many|TRBJ2-1|19|TRBV7-6|TRBD2
TGTGCCAGCAGCTTAGCGCCGGTTCTTAGCGGGAGATTCTACAATGAGCAGTTCTTC
CASSLAPVLSGRFYNEQFF
>few|TRBJ1-6|13|TRBV6-2/TRBV6-3|TRBD1
TGTGCCAGCTCTTGGACAGGGGCTTCACCCCTCCACTTT
CASSWTGASPLHF
>many|TRBJ2-6|15|TRBV11-2|.
TGTGCCAGCAGCTTATTAGGGGCTGGGGCCAACGTCCTGACTTTC
CASSLLGAGANVLTF
>.|TRBJ2-3|16|TRBV18|TRBD1
TGTGCCAGCTCACCAATTAAACAGGGGAACACAGATACGCAGTATTTT
CASSPIKQGNTDTQYF
>many|TRBJ1-1|14|TRBV27|.
TGTGCCAGCAGTTTACTAGCCCCGAACACTGAAGCTTTCTTT
CASSLLAPNTEAFF
>few|TRBJ2-1|18|TRBV4-3|.
TGCGCCAGCAGCCAAGATATGGCGGGAAAGGGGTGGTTGAATGAGCAGTTCTTC
CASSQDMAGKGWLNEQFF
>.|TRBJ1-3|14|TRBV11-2|.
TGTGCCAGCAGCTCCCCTCGCAGGGGTCGAACCATATATTTT
CASSSPRRGRTIYF
>.|TRBJ2-7|16|TRBV7-9|TRBD2
TGTGCCAGCAGCTTAGGGCCTACTAGCGGGAACGACGAGCAGTACTTC
CASSLGPTSGNDEQYF
>.|TRBJ1-5|12|TRBV19|.
TGTGCCAGTCGGGGCCCGGATCAGCCCCAGCATTTT
CASRGPDQPQHF
>few|TRBJ2-3|14|TRBV7-6|.
TGTGCCAGCAGCTTAGCATCCAGGACAGATACGCAGTATTTT
CASSLASRTDTQYF
>.|TRBJ2-7|14|TRBV20-1|TRBD2
TGCAGTGCCCGAGCTAGCGGTCCTGCCTACGAGCAGTACTTC
CSARASGPAYEQYF
>few|TRBJ1-4|13|TRBV7-2|.
TGTGCCAGCAGCCGCAGAGTTCGTGAAAAACTGTTTTTT
CASSRRVREKLFF
>.|TRBJ1-5|14|TRBV28|TRBD1
TGTGCCAGCAGTAACAGGGGCCTCAATCAGCCCCAGCATTTT
CASSNRGLNQPQHF
>.|TRBJ2-7|15|TRBV20-1|.
TGCAGTGCCCCGAGGGGGAGAGCAGACGGGTACGAGCAGTACTTC
CSAPRGRADGYEQYF
>few|TRBJ2-1|17|TRBV24-1|TRBD2
TGTGCCACCAGTGATTTTGCCGGGACTAGCTCCTACAATGAGCAGTTCTTC
CATSDFAGTSSYNEQFF
>.|TRBJ1-1|14|TRBV6-1|.
TGTGCCAGCAGAACCGGGACGGTGAACACTGAAGCTTTCTTT
CASRTGTVNTEAFF
>.|TRBJ1-4|14|TRBV7-2|.
TGTGCCAGCAGCTCGGGGCTTGTGGATGAAAAACTGTTTTTT
CASSSGLVDEKLFF
>few|TRBJ1-6|14|TRBV18|.
TGTGCCAGCTCCCTCGGGAGAGGGGATTCACCCCTCCACTTT
CASSLGRGDSPLHF
>many|TRBJ1-2|15|TRBV18|.
TGTGCCAGCTCACCAGAATTCGAGGGCCGAGGTGGCTACACCTTC
CASSPEFEGRGGYTF
>few|TRBJ2-1|16|TRBV7-9|.
TGTGCCAGCAGCTCTTCCAGGGGCCCTTCTTACAATGAGCAGTTCTTC
CASSSSRGPSYNEQFF
>few|TRBJ1-1|12|TRBV3-1|.
TGTGCCAGCAGCCCTAGGCCCGACTACGCTTTCTTT
CASSPRPDYAFF
>few|TRBJ1-2|12|TRBV2|TRBD1
TGTGCCAGCAGGGACAGGAGATATGGCTACACCTTC
CASRDRRYGYTF
>few|TRBJ1-1|14|TRBV25-1|TRBD1
TGTGCCAGCAAGCAGACAGGGTTGAACACTGAAGCTTTCTTT
CASKQTGLNTEAFF
>few|TRBJ2-2|16|TRBV29-1|TRBD1
TGCAGCGTCATATTCCGGGACAGGGAGGGCACCGGGGAGCTGTTTTTT
CSVIFRDREGTGELFF
>.|TRBJ1-4|14|TRBV5-1|.
TGCGCCAGCAGCTCCGGAACAGGGAACGGAAAACTGTTTTTT
CASSSGTGNGKLFF
>few|TRBJ1-1|15|TRBV3-1|.
TGTGCCAGCAGCCCCTTTGGGACAACGAACACTGAAGCTTTCTTT
CASSPFGTTNTEAFF
>few|TRBJ2-7|15|TRBV19|TRBD1
TGTGCCAGTAGTATAGGAGACAGGGGCTCCTACGAGCAGTACTTC
CASSIGDRGSYEQYF
>.|TRBJ2-7|13|TRBV6-1|.
TGTGCCAGCAGGCCGGACCGCTCCTACGAGCAGTACTTC
CASRPDRSYEQYF
>once|TRBJ2-7|17|TRBV7-6|.
TGTGCCAGCAGCTTAGCAGGCCGGGGGACGAGCTCCTACGAGCAGTACTTC
CASSLAGRGTSSYEQYF
>many|TRBJ1-1|13|TRBV12-3/TRBV12-4|.
TGTGCCAGCAAGCGGAGTTTGAACACTGAAGCTTTCTTT
CASKRSLNTEAFF
>.|TRBJ2-3|17|TRBV19|TRBD1
TGTGCCAGTAGTACGATCCGGGACAGGGGTTTCACAGATACGCAGTATTTT
CASSTIRDRGFTDTQYF
>.|TRBJ2-1|12|TRBV6-1|TRBD2
TGTGCCAGCGGGACTAGCGGGAGAAGTCTGTTCTTC
CASGTSGRSLFF